This TCR beta chain was found in a study of OX40 agonist ivuxolimab in advanced cancers. The study in broad terms: Ivuxolimab was an agonistic, fully human IgG2 monoclonal antibody directed against OX40 (CD134), a costimulatory receptor. Peripheral TCRbeta sequencing was intended to test whether TCR sequence diversity was altered and clonal T-cell expansion was caused by ivuxolimab. Three dose-escalation patients achieved partial responses, one with hepatocellular carcinoma and two with cutaneous melanoma. The paper describes the monotherapy dose-escalation part (N of about 52 patients) of the phase I trial of ivuxolimab. Prior anti-PD-1, anti-PD-L1 or anti-CTLA-4 therapy was permitted, and less than 45% of dose-escalation patients had received checkpoint inhibitors. Intravenous ivuxolimab was administered to patients every 2 weeks at six dose levels: 0.01, 0.1, 0.3, 1.5, 3 and 10 mg/kg. Of the approximately 50 dose-escalation patients, hepatocellular carcinoma was present in around 20, melanoma in approximately 15, renal cell carcinoma in 9 and head and neck cancer in 9. The dose-escalation cohort was roughly 80% male with a mean age of about 60 years, ranging from roughly 23 to 90. Results and caveats for the whole study, not just this receptor: After ivuxolimab, CD8+ T cells had more expanded clones than CD4+ T cells on average. In the 0.1-3.0 mg/kg groups, partial responders had among the lowest normalized peripheral clonal expansion, particularly in CD8+ T cells. Which antigens the clonally expanded peripheral T cells were specific for was not determined. Low levels of normalized T-cell clonal expansion were also seen in some nonresponding patients. Clonal expansion of both CD4+ and CD8+ blood T cells was observed from baseline to week 6 at doses 0.1 to 3.0 mg/kg.

Genomic DNA was extracted from sorted cells for sequencing of the TCRbeta CDR3 region. TCRbeta CDR3 regions were sequenced using the immunoSEQ Assay. TCRdb's version of the immuneACCESS table is confined to in-frame rearrangements and falls short of the full clone set. An unresolved V gene accounts for under half of the shortfall where checked; the remainder is of unknown origin. Here the sample has 30,000 to 45,000 clones; about three quarters occur a single time. Together, the top ten hold around 12% of the sample. Comments on this clone: Which antigen it targets is not known. No base quality information exists; no much larger clone differs at one position.

V loses 6 bases of germline sequence and J loses 6 bases, and the interval between the two ends is 6 bases. The germline V gene yields MNHNS for CDR1 and SASEGT for CDR2. The CDR3 holds 10 amino acids from the cysteine to the phenylalanine. Left in the record is the CDR3 DNA by itself, 30 bases read in frame from the first base. Patients with a history of autoimmune disease or receiving systemic immunosuppression were excluded from the trial. Peripheral blood for TCR sequencing was drawn from every dose cohort at baseline, at cycle 4 day 1 and at cycle 7 day 1. The samples were drawn from a first-in-human, open-label, multicenter phase I dose-escalation trial of ivuxolimab. Adults with locally advanced or metastatic melanoma, renal cell carcinoma, hepatocellular carcinoma or head and neck squamous cell carcinoma were enrolled in the trial. Before TCR sequencing, CD4+ and CD8+ T cells were separately sorted from peripheral blood.

The material was CD4+ or CD8+ T cells sorted from blood, obtained in a trial of the OX40 agonist ivuxolimab. This sequence was found in an adult with an advanced solid tumor such as melanoma, head and neck, liver or kidney cancer. The chain is assembled from TRBV6-1 and TRBJ2-7; the D gene is unclear. The nucleotide sequence is TGTGCCAGCAGGACCGGCGAGCAGTACTTC. It translates as CASRTGEQYF.